A single sample is the source of the 16 T cell receptor beta chains below, sequenced in a study of CD8+ T cells in alopecia areata. Sequencing relied on a cDNA template that was reverse transcribed from extracted RNA. Profiled with immunoSEQ multiplex PCR; TCRdb holds only in-frame clones, not every one. Among 220,000 or so clones listed, about three fifths were seen once. The sequencing used CD4+ T cells sorted from blood, collected at week 0. The receptor set was obtained from a human donor with alopecia areata.

The chain employs TRBV6-5 and TRBJ2-2; D is uncertain. The CDR3 spans 12 residues. Between the trimmed V and J ends, which lost 6 bases and 2 bases, there was a span of 4 bases. CDR1 is MNHEY, CDR2 SVGAGI, per germline. CDR3 DNA sequence: TGTGCCAGCAGCGGAAACACCGGGGAGCTGTTTTTT. The encoded protein is CASSGNTGELFF.

The chain links TRBV6-5 to TRBJ1-1; the D gene is possibly TRBD1 (6 bases). Trimming took 5 bases from V and 10 from J, leaving 14 bases between them. There are 12 residues in the CDR3. Germline-derived CDR1 and CDR2 are MNHEY and SVGAGI. CDR3 sequence: CASSPGHRGAFF. For the CDR3, the DNA is TGTGCCAGCAGTCCGGGACACCGAGGAGCTTTCTTT.

The V call is TRBV15, the J call TRBJ2-3; 9 nucleotides line up with TRBD2. The germline V gene has CDR1 LNHNV and CDR2 YYDKDF (reference sequence). V lost 0 bases and J lost 8; bases outside the gene matches: 9. The CDR3 is 16 residues long. The CDR3 coding sequence is TGTGCCACCAGCAGAGATATAGCGGGAGACGCGCCTACGCAGTATTTT. Its protein is CATSRDIAGDAPTQYF.

This clone has only one observation. The V and J genes are TRBV18 and TRBJ2-7; a weak D match, TRBD2 (5 bases). This CDR3 has 14 residues. Germline CDR1 and CDR2: KGHSH and LQKENI. The V gene lost 6 bases and the J gene lost 4 bases, with 16 bases spanning the gap. CDR3 in DNA: TGTGCCAGCTCTCGGCTGGAGCGGTCGTACGAGCAGTACTTC. Translated, it gives CASSRLERSYEQYF.

J is TRBJ1-1 and V is TRBV30; no reliable D call. CDR1 and CDR2 (germline): GTSNPN, SVGIG (reference sequence). Trimming removed 0 bases from V and 3 bases from J, with 11 bases in between. The CDR3 runs 14 residues. The CDR3 protein is CAWSVGGTYTEAFF. The CDR3 coding sequence is TGTGCCTGGAGTGTGGGAGGCACCTACACTGAAGCTTTCTTT.

The rearrangement links TRBV7-6 to TRBJ2-5, with TRBD2 matching 10 bases. This CDR3 is built from 17 residues. Trimming removed 0 bases from V and 4 bases from J; junction bases left unmatched: 8. Germline lookup yields CDR1 SGHVS and CDR2 FNYEAQ. The CDR3, as DNA: TGTGCCAGCAGCTTAGCGGCGCCTAGCGGGAGCGGAGAGACCCAGTACTTC. Translated, it gives CASSLAAPSGSGETQYF.

The chain has TRBV27 and TRBJ2-5, with 9 bases matching TRBD1. V lost 0 bases to trimming and J lost 4 bases; unmatched junction nucleotides: 6. The germline V gene encodes CDR1 MNHEY and CDR2 SMNVEV (reference sequence). The length of the CDR3 is 16 residues. The CDR3 nucleotides read TGTGCCAGCAGTTTATCGAGGGGACAGGGTGGAGAGACCCAGTACTTC. It translates to CASSLSRGQGGETQYF.

This clone was detected only a few times. The chain recombines TRBV7-2 with TRBJ2-5, with 8 bases matching TRBD1. CDR1 SGHTA and CDR2 FQGNSA come from the germline V gene. The CDR3 spans 13 residues. With 4 bases clipped from V and 5 bases from J, the junction kept 3 bases outside the gene matches. The CDR3 DNA sequence: TGTGCCAGCAGCTCCGACAGGGGTGAGACCCAGTACTTC. Its translation: CASSSDRGETQYF.

This clone was counted only a few times. V gene TRBV7-9 combines with J gene TRBJ2-1, with D perhaps TRBD1 or TRBD2 (5 bases each). The V gene lost 4 bases and the J gene lost 2 bases, with 12 bases spanning the gap. From germline, CDR1 is SEHNR and CDR2 FQNEAQ (reference sequence). This CDR3 is 15 amino acids long. CDR3 loop: CASSSGTNTYNEQFF. In DNA, the CDR3 is TGTGCCAGCAGCTCCGGGACGAACACCTACAATGAGCAGTTCTTC. Together with reference TRBV7-9 and TRBJ2-1, the CDR3 gives the full variable domain: DTGVSQNPRHKITKRGQNVTFRCDPISEHNRLYWYRQTLGQGPEFLTYFQNEAQLEKSRLLSDRFSAERPKGSFSTLEIQRTEQGDSAMYLCASSSGTNTYNEQFFGPGTRLTVL.

The rearrangement links TRBV4-1 to TRBJ2-3; 7 nucleotides align to TRBD2. Germline lookup yields CDR1 MGHRA and CDR2 YSYEKL. The J segment lost 0 bases and the V segment lost 2 bases, leaving 17 bases of the junction unmatched. The CDR3 is 20 amino acids. The CDR3 nucleotides are TGCGCCAGCAGCCAACCCAGGGACCCCTGGGTAGCGGGCAGCACAGATACGCAGTATTTT. This translates into CASSQPRDPWVAGSTDTQYF.

The V and J genes are TRBV6-5 and TRBJ2-5; D not certain. The germline CDR1 and CDR2 sequences are MNHEY and SVGAGI. V was cut by 3 bases and J by 4 bases, with 12 bases left in between. The length of the CDR3 is 14 residues. The DNA of the CDR3 is TGTGCCAGCAGTTATCGCTATCCACGAGAGACCCAGTACTTC. It yields the protein CASSYRYPRETQYF.

The chain is built from TRBV4-1 and TRBJ2-7, with D hard to call. Germline V gene data show CDR1 as MGHRA and CDR2 as YSYEKL. The ends were cut back, 4 bases at V and 6 bases at J, with 16 bases in the middle. The CDR3 has 14 amino acids. CDR3 coding DNA: TGCGCCAGCAGCCTACCTACAAAGTCCCCCGAGCAGTACTTC. Its protein product is CASSLPTKSPEQYF.

The chain combines TRBV27 with TRBJ1-5, with D hard to call. V lost 5 bases and J lost 7, with 9 bases in between. The germline V gene encodes CDR1 MNHEY and CDR2 SMNVEV (reference sequence). The CDR3 covers 12 residues. CDR3 sequence reads: CASSPGLQPQHF. CDR3 coding DNA: TGTGCCAGCAGTCCTGGTTTACAGCCCCAGCATTTT.

This chain joins TRBV6-5 and TRBJ1-1, with D maybe TRBD1 (6 bases). Trimming cost V 0 bases and J 7 bases, with 18 bases left between them. CDR1 MNHEY and CDR2 SVGAGI come from the germline V gene. There are 16 residues in the CDR3. CDR3 sequence reads: CASSYSKPGGGGEAFF. The CDR3 DNA reads as TGTGCCAGCAGTTACTCGAAACCCGGGGGCGGAGGTGAAGCTTTCTTT.

The chain combines TRBV27 with TRBJ1-2; D is unclear. The CDR3 extends over 16 amino acids. CDR1 is MNHEY and CDR2 is SMNVEV in the germline V gene (reference sequence). V shed 8 bases and J shed 1 base, with 20 bases lying between them. In nucleotides, the CDR3 is TGTGCCAGCTCACCCAATCGGCCTGGGCTTAACTATGGCTACACCTTC. It encodes CASSPNRPGLNYGYTF.

The rearrangement joins TRBV7-9 to TRBJ2-3; D is unresolved. Per germline, CDR1 SEHNR and CDR2 FQNEAQ (reference sequence). V was clipped by 1 base and J by 5 bases, with 10 bases between them. CDR3 size: 14 residues. The CDR3 loop reads CASSLVGSGDTQYF. The CDR3 DNA sequence: TGTGCCAGCAGCTTAGTTGGGTCGGGAGATACGCAGTATTTT.